This TCR beta chain derives from a study of human T cells and chemical hapten exposure. General study points: As the donors had alopecia, their immune response may differ from healthy people's. Significantly more large CDR3 similarity clusters arose among expanded TCRs than among controls. The study found that PT1 expanded TCR counts correlated positively with patch test score.

This clonotype was observed a handful of times. Antigen: not known. With 3 bases removed from V and 4 bases from J, the gap between germline ends came to 22 bases. The CDR3 length is 17 residues. Germline loops: CDR1 KGHSH, CDR2 LQKENI. As for time point: patch test 3, about 24 weeks after DPC sensitization. Treatment described: therapeutic diphenylcyclopropenone sensitization with weekly scalp DPC. Library preparation tagged each individual cDNA molecule with a unique molecular identifier. TCRdb itself ran the RACE reads through MiXCR, one entry per CDR3 protein. The sample has about 170,000 distinct CDR3 sequences, around 30% seen once; the top ten hold approximately 2.3%.

This TCR came from a woman between 18 and 29 years old with alopecia areata. Some clones in this sample may be carry-over from other donors' samples. This specimen was whole blood, taken in connection with sensitization to the hapten diphenylcyclopropenone (DPC). The rearrangement joins TRBV18 to TRBJ2-7, with D possibly matching TRBD2 (7 bases). The CDR3 DNA reads as TGTGCCAGCTCACCCTCGCTAGGGGGAGGGCCCTCTTACGAGCAGTACTTC. The encoded protein is CASSPSLGGGPSYEQYF.